The 9 T cell receptor beta chains listed next were all sequenced from one sample in a study of T cell responses to AZD1222 COVID-19 vaccine. The protocol was immunoSEQ multiplex PCR, while the TCRdb copy is restricted to in-frame clones and leaves out a portion. This table holds 120,000 or so clones, more than 70% found once. Sequencing used peripheral blood, obtained on day 0 of AZD1222 vaccination. These receptor sequences come from an adult in good health.

V is TRBV24-1 and J is TRBJ2-2, with a tentative D call TRBD1 (6 bases). CDR3 length: 16 amino acids. Germline CDR1 KGHDR, CDR2 SFDVKD. The V end was cut by 2 bases, the J end by 5 bases, with 14 bases between. The CDR3 here is CATSDSQGWETGELFF. In DNA form, the CDR3 reads TGTGCCACCAGTGATTCGCAGGGGTGGGAAACCGGGGAGCTGTTTTTT.

The gene calls are TRBV7-8 and TRBJ1-1; 7 bases agree with TRBD1. This CDR3 contains 12 residues. Looked up from germline, CDR1 is SGHVS and CDR2 is FQNEAQ. The V gene end was trimmed by 5 bases and the J gene end by 11 bases; junction bases not matched to a gene: 8. DNA of the CDR3: TGTGCCAGCAGCGCACAACAGGGGATGGCTTTCTTT. Its translation is CASSAQQGMAFF.

This chain links TRBV3-1 (or the pseudogene TRBV3-2) with TRBJ2-1; 11 bases align to TRBD2. V dropped 4 bases and J dropped 7; count of bases not matched to a gene: 12. The CDR3 spans 17 residues. Germline CDR1 is LGHDT and CDR2 is YNNKEL (reference sequence). In DNA form, the CDR3 reads TGTGCCAGCAGCCCCGGGGGTAGCGGGAGGGGAGGGAATGAGCAGTTCTTC. It encodes CASSPGGSGRGGNEQFF.

V and J are TRBV5-1 and TRBJ2-7; no clear D gene. The CDR3 length is 13 residues. The V gene's germline CDR1 is SGHRS and CDR2 YFSETQ. Trimming cost V 0 bases and J 5 bases, with 9 bases left between them. This CDR3 reads CASSLEPWNEQYF. CDR3 in DNA: TGCGCCAGCAGCTTGGAGCCATGGAACGAGCAGTACTTC.

The chain is built from TRBV7-8 and TRBJ1-4, with D maybe TRBD1 (6 bases). Looked up from germline, CDR1 is SGHVS and CDR2 is FQNEAQ. V lost 4 bases and J 6 bases, leaving 12 bases between the germline ends. This CDR3 contains 14 residues. The CDR3 loop is CASSSSGQYEKLFF. The CDR3 nucleotides read TGTGCCAGCAGCTCTTCCGGACAGTATGAAAAACTGTTTTTT. The full variable domain, in which reference TRBV7-8 and TRBJ1-4 provide the parts outside the CDR3, is GAGVSQSPRYKVAKRGQDVALRCDPISGHVSLFWYQQALGQGPEFLTYFQNEAQLDKSGLPSDRFFAERPEGSVSTLKIQRTQQEDSAVYLCASSSSGQYEKLFFGSGTQLSVL.

The rearrangement uses TRBV5-1 and TRBJ2-2; D not resolved. The CDR3 has 14 amino acids. Germline V gene data show CDR1 as SGHRS and CDR2 as YFSETQ. The V and J ends lost 4 bases and 5 bases respectively, with 12 bases between them. The CDR3 nucleotides read TGCGCCAGCAGCCCCGGCGCAACAACCGGGGAGCTGTTTTTT. It specifies CASSPGATTGELFF.

V gene TRBV11-2 combines with J gene TRBJ2-1; no definite D call. Trimming removed 1 base at V and 0 bases at J, with 7 bases between. The V gene's germline CDR1 is SGHAT and CDR2 FQNNGV. CDR3 length: 15 amino acids. The CDR3 sequence: CASSLGTRSYNEQFF. CDR3 sequence (DNA): TGTGCCAGCAGCTTAGGTACTCGCTCCTACAATGAGCAGTTCTTC.

CDR3 protein: CASSYATGSNQPQHF. The DNA of the CDR3 is TGTGCCAGCAGTTACGCGACAGGTAGCAATCAGCCCCAGCATTTT. The rearrangement links TRBV6-5 to TRBJ1-5, with D perhaps TRBD1 (6 bases). This CDR3 contains 15 residues. CDR1 and CDR2 (germline): MNHEY, SVGAGI. Trimming took off 2 bases at V and 0 bases at J, with 8 bases between the two ends.

V and J are TRBV5-5 and TRBJ1-5; D is perhaps TRBD1 (5 bases). Germline loops: CDR1 SGHKS, CDR2 YYEKEE (reference sequence). Trimming shortened V by 3 bases and J by 7 bases, and 14 bases separated the two germline ends. The CDR3 is 14 amino acids. In DNA form, the CDR3 reads TGTGCCAGCAGCTCCCTTGGGGACCACCAGCCCCAGCATTTT. Encoded protein: CASSSLGDHQPQHF.